One sample yielded the 4 T cell receptor beta chains listed below, sequenced in a study of T cell responses to AZD1222 COVID-19 vaccine. Only in-frame clones appear in the TCRdb table, and some are missing; sequencing was by immunoSEQ multiplex PCR. The sample includes under 200,000 clones, around nine tenths of them seen just once. Sequencing was performed on peripheral blood, taken 28 days after the second AZD1222 dose. Source of these receptors: an adult who received the AZD1222 COVID-19 vaccine.

The genes are TRBV4-3 and TRBJ1-5; 8 bases align to TRBD1. CDR1 is LGHNA, CDR2 YSLEER, per germline. The CDR3 extends over 15 amino acids. V was pared by 3 bases and J by 5 bases, with 6 bases of the junction left unmatched. The CDR3 DNA reads as TGCGCCAGCAGCCAGGACAGGGCGGGGGATCAGCCCCAGCATTTT. Encoded protein: CASSQDRAGDQPQHF.

The chain joins TRBV5-4 to TRBJ2-3, with 7 bases lining up with TRBD2. CDR1 SGHNT and CDR2 YYREEE come from the germline V gene (reference sequence). Trimming removed 1 base from V and 10 bases from J; junction bases left unmatched: 12. The CDR3 length is 15 residues. The DNA of the CDR3 is TGTGCCAGCAGCTTGATGGGAGGGCTACGTGAGGCGCAGTATTTT. Its protein is CASSLMGGLREAQYF.

The genes are TRBV10-3 and TRBJ2-3; D may be TRBD2 (6 bases). The CDR3 length is 14 residues. The V end lost 10 bases, the J end lost 0 bases, and 14 bases lay between the germline ends. The V gene's germline CDR1 is ENHRY and CDR2 SYGVKD. CDR3 amino acids: CATLGSGSTDTQYF. The CDR3 nucleotides are TGTGCCACGCTCGGTAGCGGTAGCACAGATACGCAGTATTTT.

This chain links TRBV24-1 with TRBJ2-5, with D possibly TRBD1 on 5 matching bases. The CDR3 is made up of 13 amino acids. Trimming took off 5 bases at V and 2 bases at J, with 8 bases between the two ends. Germline loops: CDR1 KGHDR, CDR2 SFDVKD. The CDR3 spells CATSGGRQETQYF. Written as DNA, the CDR3 is TGTGCCACCAGTGGGGGCAGACAAGAGACCCAGTACTTC.